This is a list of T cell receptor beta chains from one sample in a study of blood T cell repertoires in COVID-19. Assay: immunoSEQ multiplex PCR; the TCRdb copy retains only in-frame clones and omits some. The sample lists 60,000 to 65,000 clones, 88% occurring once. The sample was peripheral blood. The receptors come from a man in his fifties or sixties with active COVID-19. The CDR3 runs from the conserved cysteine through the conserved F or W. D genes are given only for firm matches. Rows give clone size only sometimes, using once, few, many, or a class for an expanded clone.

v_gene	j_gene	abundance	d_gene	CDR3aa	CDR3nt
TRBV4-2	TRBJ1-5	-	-	CASSQDRAQPQHF	TGTGCCAGCAGCCAAGATCGCGCTCAGCCCCAGCATTTT
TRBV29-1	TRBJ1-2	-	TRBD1	CSVEPPGTGALSYGYTF	TGCAGCGTTGAACCCCCTGGTACAGGGGCGCTAAGCTATGGCTACACCTTC
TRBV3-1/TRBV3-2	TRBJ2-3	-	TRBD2	CASSQGGFTDTQYF	TGTGCCAGCAGCCAGGGGGGGTTCACAGATACGCAGTATTTT
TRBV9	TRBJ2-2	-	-	CASSVGTVNTGELFF	TGTGCCAGCAGCGTAGGGACAGTTAACACCGGGGAGCTGTTTTTT
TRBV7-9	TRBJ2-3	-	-	CASSPEPRRGLPWDTQYF	TGTGCCAGCAGCCCGGAACCTCGGCGGGGTCTACCTTGGGATACGCAGTATTTT
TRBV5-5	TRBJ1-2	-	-	CASSDSSGTYYGYTF	TGTGCCAGCAGCGACTCGTCCGGGACTTACTATGGCTACACCTTC
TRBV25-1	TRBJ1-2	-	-	CASSESRLNYGYTF	TGTGCCAGCAGTGAATCGAGGCTAAACTATGGCTACACCTTC
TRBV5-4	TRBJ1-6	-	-	CASTALGGPYNSPLHF	TGTGCCAGCACCGCCCTGGGGGGTCCTTATAATTCACCCCTCCACTTT
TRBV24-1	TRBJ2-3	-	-	CATSVGASPREDTQYF	TGTGCCACCAGTGTCGGCGCCTCCCCCCGGGAAGATACGCAGTATTTT
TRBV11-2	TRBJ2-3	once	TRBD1	CASKDRGRLTTDTQYF	TGTGCCAGCAAAGACAGGGGGCGCCTAACCACAGATACGCAGTATTTT
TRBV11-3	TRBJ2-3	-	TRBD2	CASSLVGGGAQYF	TGTGCCAGCAGCTTAGTGGGCGGGGGGGCGCAGTATTTT
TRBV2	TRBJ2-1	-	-	CASRDTTYNEQFF	TGTGCCAGCAGGGACACGACCTACAATGAGCAGTTCTTC
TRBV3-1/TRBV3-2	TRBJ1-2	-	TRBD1	CASSQERGTGATFF	TGTGCCAGCAGCCAAGAGAGGGGGACAGGGGCCACTTTCTTC
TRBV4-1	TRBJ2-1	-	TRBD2	CASSARLAGGNEQFF	TGCGCCAGCAGCGCCCGACTAGCGGGGGGGAATGAGCAGTTCTTC
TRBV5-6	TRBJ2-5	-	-	CASSRTSPQTQYF	TGTGCCAGCAGCCGTACTAGCCCCCAGACCCAGTACTTC
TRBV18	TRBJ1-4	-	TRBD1	CASSFDRGDGKLFF	TGTGCCAGCTCATTCGACAGGGGCGATGGAAAACTGTTTTTT
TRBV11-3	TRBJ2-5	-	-	CASSLESVHRVSQETQYF	TGTGCCAGCAGCTTGGAGTCTGTCCACAGGGTATCCCAAGAGACCCAGTACTTC
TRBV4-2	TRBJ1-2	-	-	CASSQDPLGGYGYTF	TGTGCCAGCAGCCAAGATCCGCTAGGGGGCTATGGCTACACCTTC
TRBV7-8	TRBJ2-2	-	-	CASREGVARGGELFF	TGTGCCAGCAGGGAAGGGGTCGCGCGGGGCGGGGAGCTGTTTTTT
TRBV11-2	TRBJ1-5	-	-	CASSFGNNQPQHF	TGTGCCAGCAGCTTCGGGAACAATCAGCCCCAGCATTTT
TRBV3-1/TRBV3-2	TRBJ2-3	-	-	CASTNRQGDTQYF	TGTGCCAGCACCAACCGGCAGGGCGATACGCAGTATTTT
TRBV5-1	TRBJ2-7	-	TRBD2	CASSGGVGGAYEQYF	TGCGCCAGCTCGGGGGGTGTGGGCGGTGCCTACGAGCAGTACTTC
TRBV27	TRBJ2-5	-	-	CASSLYRGSGTQYF	TGTGCCAGCAGTTTATATAGGGGGTCAGGGACCCAGTACTTC
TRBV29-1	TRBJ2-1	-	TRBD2	CSLQGLAGLLSSYNEQFF	TGCAGCCTGCAAGGATTAGCGGGCCTTCTAAGCTCCTACAATGAGCAGTTCTTC
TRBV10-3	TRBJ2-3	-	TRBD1	CAIRRDRGEWTDTQYF	TGTGCCATCAGAAGGGACAGGGGCGAATGGACAGATACGCAGTATTTT
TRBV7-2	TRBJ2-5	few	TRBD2	CASSFVAGGWETQYF	TGTGCCAGCAGCTTCGTAGCGGGGGGGTGGGAGACCCAGTACTTC
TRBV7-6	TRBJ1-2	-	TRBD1	CASSLLTGAHEGYTF	TGTGCCAGCAGCTTATTGACAGGGGCGCATGAGGGCTACACCTTC
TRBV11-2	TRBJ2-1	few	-	CASSLEGGSYNEQFF	TGTGCCAGCAGCTTAGAGGGGGGCTCCTACAATGAGCAGTTCTTC
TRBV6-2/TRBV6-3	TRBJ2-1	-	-	CASSLRVSYNEQFF	TGTGCCAGCAGTCTACGGGTCTCCTACAATGAGCAGTTCTTC
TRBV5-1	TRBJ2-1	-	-	CASSLEVTGGAGEQFF	TGCGCCAGCAGCTTGGAGGTTACTGGGGGGGCCGGTGAGCAGTTCTTC
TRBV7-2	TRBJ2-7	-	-	CASSRDREPSYEQYF	TGTGCCAGCAGCAGAGACAGAGAGCCCTCCTACGAGCAGTACTTC
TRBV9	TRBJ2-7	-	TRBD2	CASSSGGATAYEQYF	TGTGCCAGCAGTTCGGGGGGGGCCACAGCCTACGAGCAGTACTTC
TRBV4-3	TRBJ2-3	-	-	CASSRDLATSGTDTQYF	TGCGCCAGCAGCCGAGACCTTGCGACTTCTGGCACAGATACGCAGTATTTT
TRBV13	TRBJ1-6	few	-	CASSLGRHRAINSPLHF	TGTGCCAGCAGCTTAGGGCGTCACAGGGCAATTAATTCACCCCTCCACTTT
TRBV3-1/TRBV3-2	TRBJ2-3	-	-	CASSQDPARGDTQYF	TGTGCCAGCAGCCAAGATCCCGCGAGAGGAGATACGCAGTATTTT
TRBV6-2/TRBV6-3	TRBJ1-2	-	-	CASSYSPGVGYGYTF	TGTGCCAGCAGTTACTCCCCCGGTGTCGGCTATGGCTACACCTTC
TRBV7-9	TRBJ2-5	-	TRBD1	CASSLRQGQETQYF	TGTGCCAGCAGCCTAAGACAGGGACAAGAGACCCAGTACTTC
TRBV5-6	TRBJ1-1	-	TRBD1	CASSWDRGNTEAFF	TGTGCCAGCAGCTGGGACAGGGGGAACACTGAAGCTTTCTTT
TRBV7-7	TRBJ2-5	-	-	CASSLEGQGTETQYF	TGTGCTAGCAGCTTAGAAGGGCAGGGAACGGAGACCCAGTACTTC
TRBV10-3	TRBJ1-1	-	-	CAISESKGDKAFF	TGTGCCATCAGTGAGTCGAAGGGAGATAAAGCTTTCTTT
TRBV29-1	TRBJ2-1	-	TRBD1	CSATGTGSYNEQFF	TGCAGCGCCACCGGGACAGGGTCCTACAATGAGCAGTTCTTC
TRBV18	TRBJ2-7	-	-	CASSPQRKVGSYEQYF	TGTGCCAGCTCACCACAACGAAAAGTCGGCTCCTACGAGCAGTACTTC
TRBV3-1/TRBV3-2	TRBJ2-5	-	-	CASRRGETQYF	TGTGCCAGCCGACGGGGGGAGACCCAGTACTTC
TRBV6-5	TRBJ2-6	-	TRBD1	CASGRQGSGANVLTF	TGTGCCAGCGGGAGACAGGGTTCTGGGGCCAACGTCCTGACTTTC
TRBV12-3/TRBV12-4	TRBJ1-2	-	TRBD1	CASNTGQGNGYTF	TGTGCCAGCAACACCGGACAGGGCAATGGCTACACCTTC
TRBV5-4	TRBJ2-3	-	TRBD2	CASSFGGAGDTQYF	TGTGCCAGCAGCTTCGGGGGGGCCGGGGATACGCAGTATTTT
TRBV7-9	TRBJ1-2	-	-	CASSPTGLYGYTF	TGTGCCAGCAGCCCCACAGGGCTCTATGGCTACACCTTC
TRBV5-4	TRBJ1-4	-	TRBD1	CASSGTGTGGGLATNEKLFF	TGTGCCAGCAGCGGGACTGGGACAGGGGGTGGTCTTGCAACTAATGAAAAACTGTTTTTT
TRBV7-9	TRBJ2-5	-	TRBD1	CASSQTLGQAQETQYF	TGTGCCAGCAGCCAAACCCTTGGACAGGCGCAAGAGACCCAGTACTTC
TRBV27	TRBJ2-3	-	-	CASSLEGSFPASSTDTQYF	TGTGCCAGCAGTTTAGAAGGGTCGTTCCCGGCTAGCAGCACAGATACGCAGTATTTT
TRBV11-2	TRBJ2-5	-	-	CASRQFGGKTKETQYF	TGTGCCAGCAGACAATTCGGCGGGAAAACGAAAGAGACCCAGTACTTC
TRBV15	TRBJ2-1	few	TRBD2	CATSRERGDYNEQFF	TGTGCCACCAGCAGAGAGCGGGGGGACTACAATGAGCAGTTCTTC
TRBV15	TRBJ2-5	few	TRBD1	CATSRDSAGGETQYF	TGTGCCACCAGCAGAGATTCTGCAGGGGGAGAGACCCAGTACTTC
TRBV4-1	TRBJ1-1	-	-	CASSRSGTSTEAFF	TGCGCCAGCAGCCGAAGCGGGACAAGCACTGAAGCTTTCTTT
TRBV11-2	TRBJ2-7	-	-	CATVRHGEQYF	TGTGCCACCGTGAGGCATGGAGAGCAGTACTTC
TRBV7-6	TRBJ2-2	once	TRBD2	CASSLAGGHRTGELFF	TGTGCCAGCAGCTTGGCGGGGGGGCATCGGACCGGGGAGCTGTTTTTT
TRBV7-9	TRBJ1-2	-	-	CASSRESGYGYTF	TGTGCCAGCAGCCGAGAATCCGGGTATGGCTACACCTTC